This record looks at one T cell receptor (beta chain) sequence and its context. The antigen is not known. The data stem from a study of T cells in Graves' hyperthyroidism and ophthalmopathy. The germline V gene has CDR1 SGHAT and CDR2 FQNNGV. The CDR3 has 16 amino acids. V shed 8 bases, J shed 5 bases, and the junction held 14 bases outside the gene matches. Exclusion of a patient resulted from uncontrolled infection, other autoimmune disease, pregnancy or lactation. Study-level results: Using 13 V-J features, a model discriminated ophthalmopathy from stable hyperthyroidism.

Amplification of TCR beta CDR3 regions was performed using RNA transcripts as template. An initial round of RT-PCR targeting the TCR CDR3 relied on the HTBI primer set. TCRdb re-called the multiplex PCR reads with MiXCR, one entry per CDR3 protein. Counted here are hundreds of thousands of distinct CDR3 sequences, 15% to 20% occurring once; the ten biggest clones make up roughly 15%. This clonotype was obtained from a woman aged 18-29 years with Graves' ophthalmopathy. This chain links TRBV11-2 with TRBJ2-5; 10 positions match TRBD2. Sequences were obtained from blood. The CDR3 sequence is CASGWGESGGAETQYF. The CDR3 coding sequence is TGTGCCAGCGGCTGGGGTGAGAGCGGGGGGGCGGAGACCCAGTACTTC. Complete variable domain (other parts from reference TRBV11-2 and TRBJ2-5): EAGVAQSPRYKIIEKRQSVAFWCNPISGHATLYWYQQILGQGPKLLIQFQNNGVVDDSQLPKDRFSAERLKGVDSTLKIQPAKLEDSAVYLCASGWGESGGAETQYFGPGTRLLVL.